The entry that follows covers one TCR beta chain sequence. The data were produced by immunoSEQ multiplex PCR, yet TCRdb's version contains in-frame clones alone and is incomplete. The table lists nearly 40,000 clones, roughly 82% of them singletons. Germline V gene data show CDR1 as SGHTA and CDR2 as FQGNSA. The CDR3 runs 15 residues. Germline trimming cut 5 bases from V and 1 base from J; bases unmatched to any gene: 3. This entry is derived from a study of blood T cell repertoires in COVID-19. Study details: The United States, Italy and Spain were the sources of the acute and convalescent COVID-19 samples.

The TCR sequence derives from a middle-aged man with active or convalescent COVID-19. The sample comprised peripheral blood. The V call is TRBV7-2, the J call TRBJ1-3, with 9 bases fitting TRBD1. CDR3 DNA sequence: TGTGCCAGCAGCCCACAGGGGGCGTCTGGAAACACCATATATTTT. It translates to CASSPQGASGNTIYF. The whole variable domain, filled in from reference TRBV7-2 and TRBJ1-3, reads GAGVSQSPSNKVTEKGKDVELRCDPISGHTALYWYRQSLGQGLEFLIYFQGNSAPDKSGLPSDRFSAERTGGSVSTLTIQRTQQEDSAVYLCASSPQGASGNTIYFGEGSWLTVV.